Below, 27 T cell receptor beta chains from the same sample are listed, as sequenced in a study of blood T cell repertoires in COVID-19. Using immunoSEQ multiplex PCR, the repertoire was profiled, and TCRdb retains in-frame clones only, with some absent. Here the sample spans roughly 200,000 clones, approximately 91% being singletons. Sample: peripheral blood. These TCRs come from a man between 18 and 35 years old with active or convalescent COVID-19.

V usage is TRBV9 and J usage is TRBJ1-3; D is possibly TRBD1 (5 bases). The CDR3 extends over 16 amino acids. Germline V gene data show CDR1 as SGDLS and CDR2 as YYNGEE. The V gene lost 3 bases and the J gene lost 0 bases, with 13 bases spanning the gap. CDR3 amino acids: CASSGLDGASGNTIYF. In nucleotides, the CDR3 is TGTGCCAGCAGCGGACTAGACGGGGCCTCTGGAAACACCATATATTTT.

The V call is TRBV5-1, the J call TRBJ2-7; 9 bases are a match to TRBD1. The CDR3 runs to 14 residues. V shed 6 bases and J 0 bases; nucleotides not matched to a gene: 4. The germline gives CDR1 SGHRS, CDR2 YFSETQ. CDR3 in amino acids: CASTPGQGSYEQYF. DNA of the CDR3: TGCGCCAGCACCCCGGGACAGGGCTCCTACGAGCAGTACTTC.

This clone has only one observation. V gene TRBV4-1 combines with J gene TRBJ1-2, with D maybe TRBD1 (6 bases). This CDR3 has 15 amino acids. Germline-derived CDR1 and CDR2 are MGHRA and YSYEKL. Trimming left V 4 bases short and J 5 bases short, with 17 bases between. CDR3 DNA: TGCGCCAGCAGCCGCCGGGACACCGAGGGATATGGCTACACCTTC. It yields the protein CASSRRDTEGYGYTF.

The V gene is TRBV2, the J gene TRBJ2-7; D is possibly TRBD1 (6 bases). CDR3 size: 14 residues. Germline values: CDR1 SNHLY, CDR2 FYNNEI. The germline V and J ends were trimmed by 0 bases and 6 bases, with 12 bases remaining between them. In nucleotides, the CDR3 is TGTGCCAGCAGTGAAGCGCGGGCAGGGGTCGAGCAGTACTTC. Translated, it gives CASSEARAGVEQYF.

V usage is TRBV7-3 and J usage is TRBJ2-3, with 13 bases identical to TRBD2. In germline, CDR1 is SGHTA, CDR2 FQGTGA. The V segment lost 5 bases and the J segment 1 base; nucleotides outside the gene matches: 6. CDR3 size: 17 residues. The CDR3 reads CASSLGTSGTGTDTQYF. As DNA, the CDR3 is TGTGCCAGCAGCCTGGGGACTAGCGGGACAGGCACAGATACGCAGTATTTT.

The chain employs TRBV5-1 and TRBJ2-5; 12 nucleotides line up with TRBD1. The germline gives CDR1 SGHRS, CDR2 YFSETQ. Germline trimming cut 3 bases from V and 0 bases from J; bases unmatched to any gene: 9. The CDR3 has 18 residues. The DNA for the CDR3 is TGCGCCAGCAGCTCTCGGGACAGGGGGCTGGTTTACCAAGAGACCCAGTACTTC. Protein: CASSSRDRGLVYQETQYF.

CDR3 in amino acids: CASSSRTSGRAGEQFF. The CDR3 DNA is TGTGCCAGCAGCTCCAGGACTAGCGGGAGGGCGGGTGAGCAGTTCTTC. The genes are TRBV5-4 and TRBJ2-1, with 15 bases lining up with TRBD2. Germline CDR1 reads SGHNT; CDR2 reads YYREEE (reference sequence). There are 16 residues in the CDR3. Losses at the gene ends were 3 bases for V and 9 bases for J; bases not matched to a gene: 7.

J is TRBJ2-5 and V is TRBV4-2, with 8 bases matching TRBD2. The CDR3 runs to 15 residues. With V trimmed by 3 bases and J by 5 bases, 8 bases remained unmatched. Germline V gene data show CDR1 as LGHNA and CDR2 as YNFKEQ. CDR3 sequence reads: CASSHSPGGGETQYF. The CDR3 DNA follows: TGTGCCAGCAGCCATTCTCCGGGAGGGGGTGAGACCCAGTACTTC.

CDR3 sequence reads: CASRGLMASFPDTQYF. The CDR3 region has the DNA TGTGCCAGCAGGGGTCTAATGGCTAGTTTCCCTGATACGCAGTATTTT. The V call is TRBV7-9, the J call TRBJ2-3; D gene ambiguous. The CDR3 runs 16 residues. Germline V gene sequence: CDR1 SEHNR, CDR2 FQNEAQ (reference sequence). Trimming took off 6 bases at V and 6 bases at J, with 22 bases between the two ends.

The chain couples TRBV19 to TRBJ2-7, with 8 positions matching TRBD1. CDR1 is LNHDA, CDR2 SQIVND, per germline (reference sequence). V shed 5 bases and J 5 bases; nucleotides not matched to a gene: 20. The CDR3 extends over 18 amino acids. The CDR3 reads CASSPRQTGTGERNEQYF. CDR3 nucleotides: TGTGCCAGTAGTCCGAGGCAGACCGGGACAGGAGAAAGGAACGAGCAGTACTTC.

This chain links TRBV30 with TRBJ1-2, with D perhaps matching TRBD1 (6 bases). The CDR3 runs to 13 residues. Trimming cost V 5 bases and J 4 bases, with 14 bases left between them. The germline V gene encodes CDR1 GTSNPN and CDR2 SVGIG (reference sequence). The CDR3 protein is CAWATGIRYGYTF. CDR3 sequence (DNA): TGTGCCTGGGCCACAGGGATTCGCTATGGCTACACCTTC.

On this clone: Other DNA sequences of this sample code for an identical CDR3. The J gene is TRBJ1-1, the V gene TRBV18; D may be TRBD1 (6 bases). Germline V gene data show CDR1 as KGHSH and CDR2 as LQKENI. Trimming removed 5 bases from V and 1 base from J, with 8 bases in between. The CDR3 contains 13 residues. The CDR3 loop reads CASSSTGNTEAFF. The CDR3 nucleotides read TGTGCCAGCTCATCGACAGGGAACACTGAAGCTTTCTTT.

This clone was recorded only once. The V and J genes are TRBV6-4 and TRBJ2-1; 10 bases align to TRBD2. The V segment lost 3 bases and the J segment 8 bases; nucleotides outside the gene matches: 4. In germline, CDR1 is MRHNA, CDR2 SNTAGT. The CDR3 spans 14 residues. CDR3 amino acids: CASSEERGGDEQFF. CDR3 DNA sequence: TGTGCCAGCAGTGAAGAGCGGGGGGGAGATGAGCAGTTCTTC.

V usage is TRBV6-5 and J usage is TRBJ1-2; D gene ambiguous. Germline loops: CDR1 MNHEY, CDR2 SVGAGI. V shed 0 bases and J shed 10 bases, with 12 bases lying between them. This CDR3 has 13 amino acids. CDR3 protein: CASSYSAGLDYTF. The CDR3 DNA is TGTGCCAGCAGTTACTCGGCAGGCCTCGACTACACCTTC.

V usage is TRBV9 and J usage is TRBJ2-3, with D unclear. Germline CDR1 reads SGDLS; CDR2 reads YYNGEE. This CDR3 comprises 15 residues. Deletions cut 0 bases from V and 2 bases from J, with 10 bases between. The chain's CDR3 is CASSVGPVSTDTQYF. The CDR3 region has the DNA TGTGCCAGCAGCGTAGGCCCAGTCTCCACAGATACGCAGTATTTT.

The genes are TRBV5-1 and TRBJ1-2; 9 bases line up with TRBD1. Per the germline V gene, CDR1 is SGHRS and CDR2 is YFSETQ. V lost 4 bases and J lost 10; bases outside the gene matches: 14. CDR3 length: 15 residues. CDR3 sequence: CASSEGQGDGRDYTF. The CDR3 DNA is TGCGCCAGCAGCGAGGGACAGGGTGACGGAAGGGACTACACCTTC.

The chain combines TRBV27 with TRBJ1-2; D not resolved. From germline, CDR1 is MNHEY and CDR2 SMNVEV (reference sequence). This CDR3 spans 14 amino acids. V was pared by 3 bases and J by 3 bases, with 11 bases between. The CDR3 reads CASSFTNTDYGYTF. In nucleotides, the CDR3 is TGTGCCAGCAGTTTCACAAATACCGACTATGGCTACACCTTC.

The gene calls are TRBV6-5 and TRBJ1-2, with a possible D match to TRBD1 (5 bases). The V end was cut by 2 bases, the J end by 7 bases, with 11 bases between. Germline CDR1 is MNHEY and CDR2 is SVGAGI. This CDR3 region has 13 residues. In nucleotides, the CDR3 is TGTGCCAGCAGTTACGCGCAGGGCTCTGGCTACACCTTC. This codes for CASSYAQGSGYTF.

CDR3 residues: CATSDTTGAQPQHF. In DNA, the CDR3 is TGTGCCACCAGTGACACGACAGGGGCCCAGCCCCAGCATTTT. The rearrangement uses TRBV24-1 and TRBJ1-5; 8 bases map to TRBD1. Germline-derived CDR1 and CDR2 are KGHDR and SFDVKD. The CDR3 extends over 14 amino acids. Trimming cost V 4 bases and J 7 bases; bases outside gene matches: 5.

The V and J genes are TRBV28 and TRBJ2-1; the match to TRBD2 covers 12 bases. The V gene end was trimmed by 6 bases and the J gene end by 9 bases; junction bases not matched to a gene: 9. There are 15 residues in the CDR3. The V gene's germline CDR1 is MDHEN and CDR2 SYDVKM. The CDR3 sequence: CASSPPTSGSIEQFF. CDR3 DNA sequence: TGTGCCAGCAGCCCCCCGACTAGCGGGAGTATTGAGCAGTTCTTC.

V is TRBV7-3 and J is TRBJ2-5; 9 bases fit TRBD1. Germline CDR1 SGHTA, CDR2 FQGTGA. Germline trimming cut 5 bases from V and 4 bases from J; bases unmatched to any gene: 5. The CDR3 is 14 residues long. This chain's CDR3 is CASSRTGGRETQYF. DNA of the CDR3: TGTGCCAGCAGCCGTACAGGGGGCCGAGAGACCCAGTACTTC.

This sequence joins TRBV11-1 and TRBJ1-2; no reliable D call. The CDR3 spans 15 residues. V dropped 1 base and J dropped 3 bases, with 12 bases sitting between them. Germline V CDR1 and CDR2: SGHAT, FQDESV (reference sequence). The CDR3 region is CASSLDRSADYGYTF. DNA of the CDR3: TGTGCCAGCAGCTTAGACAGATCGGCCGACTATGGCTACACCTTC.

With respect to this clone: Other nucleotide sequences from this sample produce the same CDR3. The chain combines TRBV5-4 with TRBJ1-2; TRBD1 matches 7 bases. The junction had 1 base not matched to a gene; V was cut back by 0 bases and J by 5 bases. The germline CDR1 and CDR2 sequences are SGHNT and YYREEE (reference sequence). This CDR3 comprises 13 residues. CDR3 residues: CASSLDRGYGYTF. As DNA, the CDR3 is TGTGCCAGCAGCTTGGACAGGGGATATGGCTACACCTTC.

The chain uses TRBV6-5 and TRBJ2-7; 8 nucleotides line up with TRBD2. The CDR3 is 16 amino acids. J gave up 3 bases and V 0 bases, and 7 bases lay outside the gene matches. Germline V gene sequence: CDR1 MNHEY, CDR2 SVGAGI. CDR3 sequence: CASSYSGAGGIYEQYF. Here the CDR3 DNA reads TGTGCCAGCAGTTACTCGGGGGCGGGAGGTATCTACGAGCAGTACTTC.

J is TRBJ1-3 and V is TRBV10-3; TRBD1 matches at 9 bases. The germline gives CDR1 ENHRY, CDR2 SYGVKD. The CDR3 has 15 amino acids. Trimming removed 6 bases from V and 4 bases from J; junction bases left unmatched: 7. The CDR3 bases are TGTGCCATCAGCTGGACAGGGGCTGCAGGAAACACCATATATTTT. Translated, it gives CAISWTGAAGNTIYF.

The chain joins TRBV30 to TRBJ1-6, with 8 bases identical to TRBD1. The junction had 15 bases not matched to a gene; V was cut back by 4 bases and J by 13 bases. Germline CDR1 and CDR2: GTSNPN and SVGIG (reference sequence). The CDR3 totals 15 residues. The DNA for the CDR3 is TGTGCCTGGAAATCCAAGGACAGGGTACTTTTGCCCCTCCACTTT. Amino acid sequence: CAWKSKDRVLLPLHF.

This clone showed up just once. The CDR3 region has the DNA TGCGCCAGCAGCCCAGGGCCACTAGCGGGAACGGGGGAGCAGTACTTC. This codes for CASSPGPLAGTGEQYF. The chain employs TRBV4-1 and TRBJ2-7, with TRBD2 matching over 10 bases. Germline CDR1 is MGHRA and CDR2 is YSYEKL. J lost 7 bases, V lost 4 bases, and 13 bases had no gene match. CDR3 length: 16 residues.